This TCR beta chain was sequenced in a study of cytomegalovirus exposure and HLA in healthy donors. Germline trimming cut 6 bases from V and 0 bases from J; bases unmatched to any gene: 2. Germline V gene data show CDR1 as GTSNPN and CDR2 as SVGIG (reference sequence). CDR3 length equals 13 residues. The repertoire was sequenced with immunoSEQ multiplex PCR; TCRdb's copy has only in-frame clones and lacks some. Here the sample spans about 79,000 clones, under 95% being singletons. The material sequenced was PBMCs. This rearrangement joins TRBV30 to TRBJ1-1, with 9 bases matching TRBD1. This sequence was found in a woman aged 25-40 years in good health and CMV-seronegative. The chain's CDR3 is CACHRGLNTEAFF. DNA of the CDR3: TGTGCCTGCCACAGGGGGCTGAACACTGAAGCTTTCTTT.